This T cell receptor (beta chain) derives from a study of T cell clones after liver transplantation. Study-wide background: Apart from three HCV-positive recipients, transplants were for non-autoimmune, non-viral reasons. Draws occurred before transplant, before withdrawal, and after complete or failed withdrawal. Broader study findings: In two subjects, few donor cells limited the measurable donor-reactive repertoire.

CDR3 length: 12 amino acids. Trimming pared 4 bases from V and 2 bases from J, leaving 7 bases between. Per germline, CDR1 SGHDT and CDR2 YYEEEE. Clones were sequenced by immunoSEQ multiplex PCR, and TCRdb holds only the in-frame ones, with some missing. This table has around 60,000 clones, 71% appearing once. Points on this clone: The antigen is unknown.

This chain links TRBV5-6 with TRBJ2-7, with TRBD1 as a possible D gene (6 bases). This sample comprised CD4+ T cells from blood, obtained before liver transplant. The TCR comes from a human donor who received a liver transplant. The CDR3 sequence is CASSRQAYEQYF. DNA of the CDR3: TGTGCCAGCAGCCGACAGGCCTACGAGCAGTACTTC.